The rows below give T cell receptor beta chains drawn from one sample of a study of T-cell memory formation after mild COVID-19. A single record per CDR3 protein comes from TCRdb applying MiXCR to the 5' RACE reads. The table records about 350,000 distinct CDR3 sequences, roughly 13% of them present only once. The sample taken for sequencing was PBMCs or a T cell subset sorted from them (not recorded which). These receptors were taken from a man between 18 and 29 years old who had mild COVID-19 (a few samples of this study predate the infection). Cell type and time point are not known. Both conserved end residues are part of each CDR3. D genes are given only for firm matches. Part of the rows lack a size; the others show once, few, many or a class for expanded clones.

-	TRBD1	TRBV20-1	TRBJ2-6	TGCAGTGCTAGAGCACAGGGGACAGGGGGCCCTTCTGGGGCCAACGTCCTGACTTTC	CSARAQGTGGPSGANVLTF
many	-	TRBV3-1	TRBJ1-2	TGTGCCAGCAGCCAAGGTCTGGGTGGCTACACCTTC	CASSQGLGGYTF
-	TRBD1	TRBV11-3	TRBJ2-3	TGTGCCAGCAGCTTAGATCAAGGACAGGGTCGAGATACGCAGTATTTT	CASSLDQGQGRDTQYF
few	-	TRBV19	TRBJ1-1	TGTGCCAGTAGTATGGTTCCGAACACTGAAGCTTTCTTT	CASSMVPNTEAFF
-	-	TRBV5-6	TRBJ2-3	TGTGCCAGCAGCTTGCATGATACGCAGTATTTT	CASSLHDTQYF
once	-	TRBV7-6	TRBJ2-1	TGTGCCAGCAGCCCCCTAAACGGCCATTCCTACAATGAGCAGTTCTTC	CASSPLNGHSYNEQFF
many	-	TRBV7-6	TRBJ2-5	TGTGCCAGCAGCTTAAGCCCGGGGGCAAGAGAGACCCAGTACTTC	CASSLSPGARETQYF
-	TRBD2	TRBV20-1	TRBJ2-3	TGCAGTGCTGTATGGACTAGCAGAGATACGCAGTATTTT	CSAVWTSRDTQYF
-	TRBD2	TRBV6-2/TRBV6-3	TRBJ2-3	TGTGCCAGCAGTTACTCTAGCGGGAACACAGATACGCAGTATTTT	CASSYSSGNTDTQYF
many	-	TRBV7-9	TRBJ1-1	TGTGCCAGCAGCCCATCGGGGACTGAAGCTTTCTTT	CASSPSGTEAFF
once	-	TRBV18	TRBJ2-7	TGTGCCAGCGCTAAGGAAAGCTCCTACGAGCAGTACTTC	CASAKESSYEQYF
-	-	TRBV27	TRBJ2-3	TGTGCCAGCAGGAGAGAAGACCGCATCACAGATACGCAGTATTTT	CASRREDRITDTQYF
-	-	TRBV7-6	TRBJ1-4	TGTGCCAGCAGCTTAACAGGGCTGACTGAAAAACTGTTTTTT	CASSLTGLTEKLFF
many	TRBD2	TRBV7-3	TRBJ2-5	TGTGCCAGCAGCTTGGCTAGCGGGGTTCAAGAGACCCAGTACTTC	CASSLASGVQETQYF
few	-	TRBV2	TRBJ2-7	TGTGCCAGCAGTTCGGACAGCCCAGACGAGCAGTACTTC	CASSSDSPDEQYF
few	-	TRBV20-1	TRBJ2-3	TGCAGTGCTAGAGACCCCGTTCGTCCAGATACGCAGTATTTT	CSARDPVRPDTQYF
-	TRBD2	TRBV7-9	TRBJ2-5	TGTGCCAGCACCGTAGCGGGGAGCCAAGAGACCCAGTACTTC	CASTVAGSQETQYF
many	TRBD1	TRBV5-6	TRBJ1-5	TGTGCCAGCAGCTTCCGACAGGGGATCGGCAATCAGCCCCAGCATTTT	CASSFRQGIGNQPQHF
few	TRBD1	TRBV5-4	TRBJ1-2	TGTGCCAGCAGCTTCCTCGTGGGACAGGGCTACACCTTC	CASSFLVGQGYTF
many	-	TRBV7-2	TRBJ2-2	TGTGCCAGCAGCTCCCCCCGACAGCGGACCGGGGAGCTGTTTTTT	CASSSPRQRTGELFF
few	-	TRBV5-1	TRBJ2-2	TGCGCCAGCAACGTTGCGGCGGAGAACACCGGGGAGCTGTTTTTT	CASNVAAENTGELFF
few	TRBD2	TRBV5-1	TRBJ2-3	TGCGCCAGCAGCTTGGCTGGAGCGGGGGTCACAGATACGCAGTATTTT	CASSLAGAGVTDTQYF
few	-	TRBV9	TRBJ1-2	TGTGCCAGCAGCGTCGACGGAATATACTATGGCTACACCTTC	CASSVDGIYYGYTF
-	TRBD2	TRBV4-1	TRBJ2-5	TGCGCCAGCAGCCAAGTGTACCTAGCGGGGGGCCCCTACCAAGAGACCCAGTACTTC	CASSQVYLAGGPYQETQYF
-	TRBD1	TRBV9	TRBJ1-1	TGTGCCAGCAGCGTTTTGGGGGACAGCCAGGGGGCTTTCTTT	CASSVLGDSQGAFF
-	TRBD1	TRBV27	TRBJ1-5	TGTGCCAGCAGCCCCTGGACAGGGGGGAATCAGCCCCAGCATTTT	CASSPWTGGNQPQHF
many	TRBD2	TRBV5-5	TRBJ2-5	TGTGCCAGCAGCTTTTCTCGGGGGGGGGACGCAGGGACCCAGTACTTC	CASSFSRGGDAGTQYF
few	-	TRBV7-2	TRBJ1-6	TGTGCCAGCAGCTTCAGGGATAATTCACCCCTCCACTTT	CASSFRDNSPLHF
-	TRBD1	TRBV20-1	TRBJ1-4	TGCAGTGCTACTTCCGGACAGGGACGGGACGAAAAACTGTTTTTT	CSATSGQGRDEKLFF
-	-	TRBV10-3	TRBJ2-6	TGTGCCATCAGGAGGCCTAGGGGAAACCCCTCTGGGGCCAACGTCCTGACTTTC	CAIRRPRGNPSGANVLTF
few	TRBD1	TRBV3-1	TRBJ2-5	TGTGCCAGCAGCCTGACAGGGTGGCGGGAGACCCAGTACTTC	CASSLTGWRETQYF
-	-	TRBV7-2	TRBJ1-1	TGTGCCAGCAGCTTGGGGGTCTGGAACACTGAAGCTTTCTTT	CASSLGVWNTEAFF
many	-	TRBV5-1	TRBJ2-3	TGCGCCAGCAGGAGTCGTAGCCCCCCAGATACGCAGTATTTT	CASRSRSPPDTQYF
-	-	TRBV29-1	TRBJ2-6	TGCAGCGTTGAAGGGGATCCCTCTGGGGCCAACGTCCTGACTTTC	CSVEGDPSGANVLTF
many	-	TRBV7-9	TRBJ2-1	TGTGCCAGCAGCTTGTTCAATGAGCAGTTCTTC	CASSLFNEQFF
few	-	TRBV3-1	TRBJ1-1	TGTGCCAGCAGCCCCCGGCGCCCGGGCGGAGTTGGCACTGAAGCTTTCTTT	CASSPRRPGGVGTEAFF
many	TRBD1	TRBV7-9	TRBJ2-2	TGTGCCAGCAGCGAACAGGGGGGCACCGGGGAGCTGTTTTTT	CASSEQGGTGELFF
few	-	TRBV24-1	TRBJ1-2	TGTGCCACCAGTGATGGACGACATGGCTACACCTTC	CATSDGRHGYTF
-	-	TRBV20-1	TRBJ2-5	TGCAGTGCTAGAGATCCGCGGGCAGGGAGAGAGACCCAGTACTTC	CSARDPRAGRETQYF
-	TRBD1	TRBV29-1	TRBJ2-3	TGCAGCGCTGGGACAGGGGGCCCCGATACGCAGTATTTT	CSAGTGGPDTQYF
-	-	TRBV19	TRBJ1-1	TGTGCCAGTAGTATCGGGACGGGGAACACTGAAGCTTTCTTT	CASSIGTGNTEAFF
-	TRBD1	TRBV4-3	TRBJ1-1	TGCGCCAGCAGCCAAGGACAGGGGAAGGGCACTGAAGCTTTCTTT	CASSQGQGKGTEAFF
-	-	TRBV5-1	TRBJ1-2	TGCGCCAGCAGCTTGGCTGCCGCCTTAAACGGCTACACCTTC	CASSLAAALNGYTF
few	TRBD2	TRBV12-3/TRBV12-4	TRBJ2-1	TGTGCCAGCAGTTTAGGTTCTAGCGGGGCCAATGAGCAGTTCTTC	CASSLGSSGANEQFF
many	-	TRBV4-3	TRBJ1-5	TGCGCCAGCAGCCAAGATCCCCCAGGGGTGGATCAGCCCCAGCATTTT	CASSQDPPGVDQPQHF
few	TRBD2	TRBV15	TRBJ2-3	TGTGCCACCAGCAGGTACCAGACTAGCGGGGTGGGAGATACGCAGTATTTT	CATSRYQTSGVGDTQYF
few	-	TRBV18	TRBJ1-1	TGTGCCAGCTCACCGAACCCCGGGGGCGCTGAAGCTTTCTTT	CASSPNPGGAEAFF
-	TRBD1	TRBV25-1	TRBJ2-7	TGTGCCAGCAGTGGATTGACAGGGTCTTACGAGCAGTACTTC	CASSGLTGSYEQYF
-	-	TRBV9	TRBJ1-2	TGTGCCAGCAGCGTAGAAGAACAGTATGGCTACACCTTC	CASSVEEQYGYTF
-	-	TRBV11-3	TRBJ2-2	TGTGCCAGCAGATCGGGACATACGAACACCGGGGAGCTGTTTTTT	CASRSGHTNTGELFF
-	TRBD1	TRBV20-1	TRBJ1-1	TGCAGTGCTAGAGATCCCGACAGGGGGCGAACTGAAGCTTTCTTT	CSARDPDRGRTEAFF
many	TRBD1	TRBV19	TRBJ1-1	TGTGCCAGTAGGACAGGGGGTACTGAAGCTTTCTTT	CASRTGGTEAFF
few	-	TRBV7-9	TRBJ2-2	TGTGCCAGCAGCTTTACCCCTATCAACACCGGGGAGCTGTTTTTT	CASSFTPINTGELFF